The table lists the clone carrying this TCR beta chain with a count of one. The antigen remains undetermined. The sample originates from a study of T cell responses to AZD1222 COVID-19 vaccine. Profiled with immunoSEQ multiplex PCR; TCRdb holds only in-frame clones, not every one. This sample has roughly 150,000 clones, with roughly 93% found just once. V was cut by 4 bases and J by 5 bases, with 14 bases left in between. This CDR3 is built from 14 residues. Germline CDR1 and CDR2: MDHEN and SYDVKM. Study-wide findings and caveats: Females made up more of the donors, who were largely white British, and clonal diversity may have come out too low.

The clonotype originates from an adult who received the AZD1222 COVID-19 vaccine. The chain recombines TRBV28 with TRBJ1-1; D perhaps matches TRBD1 (5 bases). Specimen: peripheral blood, collected 28 days after the second AZD1222 dose. This CDR3 reads CASSSPGGTTEAFF. CDR3 nucleotide sequence: TGTGCCAGCAGTTCCCCCGGGGGAACGACTGAAGCTTTCTTT.